Included here is one T cell receptor (beta chain) sequence, with context. Its antigen is undetermined. The CDR3 loop spans 14 amino acids. V shed 0 bases and J 6 bases; nucleotides not matched to a gene: 5. Germline V lookup: CDR1 SGHRS, CDR2 YFSETQ. This specimen belongs to a study of blood T cells in healthy people across ages. All donors came from Russia, were Caucasian and healthy, and spanned ages roughly 6 to 95. Study-wide findings and caveats: Observed TCR beta diversity per million T cells went down as age went up. This fall followed a roughly linear course with age. When set beside aged donors, long-lived donors presented more naive CD4+ cells and higher diversity.

Using a J-beta primer mix together with a sample-barcoded 5' primer, a second PCR was run for 7 to 11 cycles. With 12 random nucleotides, a template-switch adaptor tagged each individual cDNA molecule. TCRdb reanalysed the 5' RACE reads using MiXCR and keeps one entry per CDR3 protein. The repertoire holds around 1,100,000 distinct CDR3 sequences, with about two fifths as singletons. This chain links TRBV5-1 with TRBJ1-2, with 7 bases fitting TRBD1. Source material: blood. This TCR derives from a man between 18 and 35 years old in good health. The CDR3 DNA is TGCGCCAGCAGCTTGGCCCTGACAGGGAATGGCTACACCTTC. Translation gives CASSLALTGNGYTF.